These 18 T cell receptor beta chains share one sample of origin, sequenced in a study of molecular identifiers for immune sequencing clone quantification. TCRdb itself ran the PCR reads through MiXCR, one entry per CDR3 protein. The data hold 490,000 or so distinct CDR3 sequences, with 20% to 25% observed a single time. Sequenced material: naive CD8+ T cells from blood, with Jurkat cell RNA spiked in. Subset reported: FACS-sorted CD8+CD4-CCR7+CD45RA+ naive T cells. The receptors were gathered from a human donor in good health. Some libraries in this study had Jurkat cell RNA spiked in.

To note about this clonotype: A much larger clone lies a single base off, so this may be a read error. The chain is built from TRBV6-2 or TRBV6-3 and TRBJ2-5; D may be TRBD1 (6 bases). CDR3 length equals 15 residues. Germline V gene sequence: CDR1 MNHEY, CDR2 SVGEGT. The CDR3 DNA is TGTGCCAGCTACAAGAACAGGGAATACCAAGAGACCCGGTACTTC. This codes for CASYKNREYQETRYF.

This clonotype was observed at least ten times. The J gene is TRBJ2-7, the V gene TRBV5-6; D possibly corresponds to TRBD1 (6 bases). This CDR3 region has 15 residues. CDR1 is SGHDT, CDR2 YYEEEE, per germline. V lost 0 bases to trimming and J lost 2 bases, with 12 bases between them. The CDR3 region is CASSLEPGQTYEQYF. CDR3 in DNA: TGTGCCAGCAGCTTGGAACCCGGACAGACCTACGAGCAGTACTTC. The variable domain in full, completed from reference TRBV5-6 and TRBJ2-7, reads DAGVTQSPTHLIKTRGQQVTLRCSPKSGHDTVSWYQQALGQGPQFIFQYYEEEERQRGNFPDRFSGHQFPNYSSELNVNALLLGDSALYLCASSLEPGQTYEQYFGPGTRLTVT.

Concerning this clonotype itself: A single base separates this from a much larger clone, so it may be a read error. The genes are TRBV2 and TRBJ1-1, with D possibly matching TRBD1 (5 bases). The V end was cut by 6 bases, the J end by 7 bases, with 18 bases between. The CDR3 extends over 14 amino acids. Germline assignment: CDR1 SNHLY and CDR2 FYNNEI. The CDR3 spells CASRSGRGEREAFF. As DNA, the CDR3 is TGTGCCAGCAGATCGGGACGGGGGGAACGTGAAGCTTTCTTT.

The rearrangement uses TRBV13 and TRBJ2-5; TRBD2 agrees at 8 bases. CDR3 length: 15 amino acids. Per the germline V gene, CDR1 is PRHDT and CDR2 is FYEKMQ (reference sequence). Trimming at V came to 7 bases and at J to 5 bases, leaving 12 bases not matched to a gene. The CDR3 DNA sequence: TGTGCCAGCACTCCCGCCGGGGGGGGCGGGGAGACCCAGTACTTC. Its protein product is CASTPAGGGGETQYF.

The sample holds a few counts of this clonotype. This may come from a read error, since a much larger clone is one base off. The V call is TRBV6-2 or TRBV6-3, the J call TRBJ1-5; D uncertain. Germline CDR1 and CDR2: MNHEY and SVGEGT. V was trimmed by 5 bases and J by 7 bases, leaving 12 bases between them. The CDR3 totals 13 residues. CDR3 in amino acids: CASSQEAVQPQHF. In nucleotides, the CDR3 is TGTGCCAGCAGTCAGGAGGCGGTCCAGCCCCAGCATTTT.

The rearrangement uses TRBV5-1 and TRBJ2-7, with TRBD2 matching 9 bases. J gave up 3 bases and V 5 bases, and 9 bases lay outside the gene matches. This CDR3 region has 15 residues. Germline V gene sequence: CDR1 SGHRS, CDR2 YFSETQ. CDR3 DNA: TGCGCCAGCAGGCTCTTAGCGGGAGCCCTCTACGAGCAGTACTTC. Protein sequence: CASRLLAGALYEQYF.

CDR3 bases: TGTGCCAGCAGTTGGCAGCGGGAAGGGTACGAGCAGTACTTC. This gives the protein CASSWQREGYEQYF. This chain uses TRBV27 with TRBJ2-7; 7 bases align to TRBD2. The CDR3 runs 14 residues. From germline, CDR1 is MNHEY and CDR2 SMNVEV (reference sequence). The ends lost 4 bases at V and 4 bases at J; junction bases unmatched: 7.

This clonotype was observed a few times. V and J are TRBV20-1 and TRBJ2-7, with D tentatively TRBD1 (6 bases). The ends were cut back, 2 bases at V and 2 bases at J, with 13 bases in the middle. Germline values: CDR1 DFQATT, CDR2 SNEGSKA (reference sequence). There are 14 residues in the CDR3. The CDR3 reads CSARSDSNPYEQYF. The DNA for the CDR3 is TGCAGTGCTAGATCGGACAGCAACCCCTACGAGCAGTACTTC.

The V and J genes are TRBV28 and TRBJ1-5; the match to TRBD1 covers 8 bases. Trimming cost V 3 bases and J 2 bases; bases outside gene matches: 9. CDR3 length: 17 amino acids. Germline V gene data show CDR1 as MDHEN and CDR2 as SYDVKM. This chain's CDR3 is CASSFGRGLGGNQPQHF. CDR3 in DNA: TGTGCCAGCAGTTTTGGCAGGGGGCTCGGCGGCAATCAGCCCCAGCATTTT.

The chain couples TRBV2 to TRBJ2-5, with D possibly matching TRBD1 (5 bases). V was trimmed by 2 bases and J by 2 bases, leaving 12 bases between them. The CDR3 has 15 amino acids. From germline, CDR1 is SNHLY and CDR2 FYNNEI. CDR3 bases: TGTGCCAGCAGTGAAACCGGACACCTGCAAGAGACCCAGTACTTC. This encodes CASSETGHLQETQYF.

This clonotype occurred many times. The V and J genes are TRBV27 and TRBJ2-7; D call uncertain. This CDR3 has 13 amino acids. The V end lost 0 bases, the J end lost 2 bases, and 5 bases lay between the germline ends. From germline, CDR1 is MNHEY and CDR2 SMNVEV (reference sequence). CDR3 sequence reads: CASSLSRAYEQYF. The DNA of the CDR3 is TGTGCCAGCAGTTTATCCCGCGCCTACGAGCAGTACTTC.

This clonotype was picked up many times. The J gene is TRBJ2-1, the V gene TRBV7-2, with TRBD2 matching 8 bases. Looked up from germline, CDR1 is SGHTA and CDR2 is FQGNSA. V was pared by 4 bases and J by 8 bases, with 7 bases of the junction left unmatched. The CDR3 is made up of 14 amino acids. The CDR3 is CASSSGLALDEQFF. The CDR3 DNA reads TGTGCCAGCAGCTCCGGACTAGCTTTGGATGAGCAGTTCTTC.

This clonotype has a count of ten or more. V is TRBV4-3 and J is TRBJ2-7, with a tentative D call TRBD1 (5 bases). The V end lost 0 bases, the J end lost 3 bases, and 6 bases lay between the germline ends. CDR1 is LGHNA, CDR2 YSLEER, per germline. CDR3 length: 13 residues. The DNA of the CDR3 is TGCGCCAGCAGCCAAGACCAGGGCTACGAGCAGTACTTC. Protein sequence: CASSQDQGYEQYF.

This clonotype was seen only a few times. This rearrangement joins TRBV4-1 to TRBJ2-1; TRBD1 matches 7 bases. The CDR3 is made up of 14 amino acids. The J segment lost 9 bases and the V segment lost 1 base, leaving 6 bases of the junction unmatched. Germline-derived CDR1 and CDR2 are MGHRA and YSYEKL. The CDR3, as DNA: TGCGCCAGCAGCCAAGGACAGGGAGTCGGTGAGCAGTTCTTC. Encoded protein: CASSQGQGVGEQFF.

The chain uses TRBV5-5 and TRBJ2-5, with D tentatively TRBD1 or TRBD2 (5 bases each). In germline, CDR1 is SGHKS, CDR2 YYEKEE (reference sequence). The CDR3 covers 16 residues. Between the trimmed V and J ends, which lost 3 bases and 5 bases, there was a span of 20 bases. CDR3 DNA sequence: TGTGCCAGCAGCTCGAGATGGGGACCGTCGGGGGAGACCCAGTACTTC. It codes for CASSSRWGPSGETQYF. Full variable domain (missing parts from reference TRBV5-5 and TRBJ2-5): DAGVTQSPTHLIKTRGQQVTLRCSPISGHKSVSWYQQVLGQGPQFIFQYYEKEERGRGNFPDRFSARQFPNYSSELNVNALLLGDSALYLCASSSRWGPSGETQYFGPGTRLLVL.

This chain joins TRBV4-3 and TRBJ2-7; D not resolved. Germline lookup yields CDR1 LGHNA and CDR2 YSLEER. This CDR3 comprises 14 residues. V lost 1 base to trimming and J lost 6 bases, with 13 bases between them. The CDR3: CASSQVRSAAEQYF. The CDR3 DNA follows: TGCGCCAGCAGCCAAGTTCGGTCTGCCGCCGAGCAGTACTTC.

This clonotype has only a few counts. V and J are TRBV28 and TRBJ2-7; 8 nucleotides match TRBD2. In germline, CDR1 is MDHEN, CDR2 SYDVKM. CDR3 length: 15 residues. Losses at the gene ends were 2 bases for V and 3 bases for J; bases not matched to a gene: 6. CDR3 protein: CASSLRGGRDYEQYF. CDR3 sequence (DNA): TGTGCCAGCAGTTTACGGGGGGGGAGGGACTACGAGCAGTACTTC.

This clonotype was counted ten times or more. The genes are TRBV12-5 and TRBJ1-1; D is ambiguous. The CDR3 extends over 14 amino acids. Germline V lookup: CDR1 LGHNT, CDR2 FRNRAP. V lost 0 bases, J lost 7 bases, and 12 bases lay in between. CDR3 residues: CASGLVGIADEAFF. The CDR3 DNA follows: TGTGCTAGTGGTTTGGTTGGGATCGCGGATGAAGCTTTCTTT.